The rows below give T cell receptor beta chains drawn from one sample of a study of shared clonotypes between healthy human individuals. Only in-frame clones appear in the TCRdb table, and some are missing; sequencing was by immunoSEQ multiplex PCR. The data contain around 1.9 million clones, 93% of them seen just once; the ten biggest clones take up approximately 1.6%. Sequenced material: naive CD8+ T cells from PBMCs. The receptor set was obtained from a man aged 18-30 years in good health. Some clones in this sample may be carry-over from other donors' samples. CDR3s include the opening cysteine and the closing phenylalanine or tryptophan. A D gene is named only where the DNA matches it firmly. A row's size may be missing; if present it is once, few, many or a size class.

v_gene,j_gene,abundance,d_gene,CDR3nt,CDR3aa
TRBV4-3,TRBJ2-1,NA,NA,TGCGCCAGCAGCCAAGAAAGGGGATTGCCCTACAATGAGCAGTTCTTC,CASSQERGLPYNEQFF
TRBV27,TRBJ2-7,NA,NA,TGTGCCAGCAGCAACTATGGCGCGGACTACGAGCAGTACTTC,CASSNYGADYEQYF
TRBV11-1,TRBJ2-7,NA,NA,TGTGCCAGCAGCTTAGTCGGGACCCCGCACGAGCAGTACTTC,CASSLVGTPHEQYF
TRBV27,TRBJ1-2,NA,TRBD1,TGTGCCAGCAGTTTGAGGGGGCTTAACTATGGCTACACCTTC,CASSLRGLNYGYTF
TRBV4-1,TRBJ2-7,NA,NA,TGCGCCAGCAGCCACACCCCGACGGACGAGCAGTACTTC,CASSHTPTDEQYF
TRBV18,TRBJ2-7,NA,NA,TGTGCCAGCTCACCACCGGTAGGGGCGGGGGAGCAGTACTTC,CASSPPVGAGEQYF
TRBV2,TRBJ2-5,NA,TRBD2,TGTGCCAGCAGTATCCTAGCGGGAGGGCCAATCGGAGAGACCCAGTACTTC,CASSILAGGPIGETQYF
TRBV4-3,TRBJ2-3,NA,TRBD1,TGCGCCAGCAGCCAAGATAGGGGACAGGGGGCAGATACGCAGTATTTT,CASSQDRGQGADTQYF
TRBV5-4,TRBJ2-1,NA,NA,TGTGCCAGCAGCTTGTTGAGGAGAGACTCCGCCAGGGGTGAGCAGTTCTTC,CASSLLRRDSARGEQFF
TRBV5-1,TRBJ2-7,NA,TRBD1,TGCGCCAGCAGCTTGGGCAGGGGGATTTCCTACGAGCAGTACTTC,CASSLGRGISYEQYF
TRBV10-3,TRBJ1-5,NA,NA,TGTGCCATCAGTGAAGGGGGGGGTAGGGACCGGAATCAGCCCCAGCATTTT,CAISEGGGRDRNQPQHF
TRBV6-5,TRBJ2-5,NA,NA,TGTGCCAGCAGTACCCGGGGGGAGACCCAGTACTTC,CASSTRGETQYF
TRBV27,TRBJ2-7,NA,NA,TGTGCCAGCAGTGTTACGAGGGGGGGCGGAGAGCAGTACTTC,CASSVTRGGGEQYF
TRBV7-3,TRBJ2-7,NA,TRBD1,TGTGCCAGCAGCCCACAGGGGGCCTCCTACGAGCAGTACTTC,CASSPQGASYEQYF
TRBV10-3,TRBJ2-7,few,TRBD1,TGTGCCATCAGTCGGACAGGGGCCTACGAGCAGTACTTC,CAISRTGAYEQYF
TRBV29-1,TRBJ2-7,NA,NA,TGCAGCGCCCTGAGGTCAGGAGAGGTCGAGCAGTACTTC,CSALRSGEVEQYF
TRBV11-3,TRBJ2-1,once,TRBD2,TGTGCCAGCAGTAGGGAGGGGAGAGGCTCCTACAATGAGCAGTTCTTC,CASSREGRGSYNEQFF
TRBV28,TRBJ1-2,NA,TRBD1,TGTGCCAGCATGATGCCGGGACAGTTGTCTAACTATGGCTACACCTTC,CASMMPGQLSNYGYTF
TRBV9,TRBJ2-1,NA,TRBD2,TGTGCCAGCAGCCGAGCCGGGACTAGCGGGAGGAATGAGCAGTTCTTC,CASSRAGTSGRNEQFF
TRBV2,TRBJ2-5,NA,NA,TGTGCCAGCAGTGAATGGCCAGGGGCAGAGACCCAGTACTTC,CASSEWPGAETQYF
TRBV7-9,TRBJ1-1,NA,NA,TGTGCCAGCAGCTTATTGACAGGCTTGAACACTGAAGCTTTCTTT,CASSLLTGLNTEAFF
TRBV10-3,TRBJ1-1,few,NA,TGTGCCATCAGTGAGTCGAGTCAGAAGAACACTGAAGCTTTCTTT,CAISESSQKNTEAFF
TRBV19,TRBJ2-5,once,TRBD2,TGTGCCAGTAGTATATCGGGAGGAACTCAAGAGACCCAGTACTTC,CASSISGGTQETQYF
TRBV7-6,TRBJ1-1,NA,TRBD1,TGTGCCAGCAGCTTAGAAATGGACAGGGGTTATGAAGCTTTCTTT,CASSLEMDRGYEAFF
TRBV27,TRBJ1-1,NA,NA,TGTGCCAGCAGTGAACGTAGGTACACTGAAGCTTTCTTT,CASSERRYTEAFF
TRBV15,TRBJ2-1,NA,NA,TGTGCCACCAGCGCTGAGGCGTCTCCCGGGGCCTACAATGAGCAGTTCTTC,CATSAEASPGAYNEQFF
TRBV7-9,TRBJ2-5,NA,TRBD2,TGTGCCAGCAGCTTATTTAGCGGGAGTTTAGAGACCCAGTACTTC,CASSLFSGSLETQYF
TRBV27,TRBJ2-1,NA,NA,TGTGCCAGCAGTTACTCGGGGCATGAGCAGTTCTTC,CASSYSGHEQFF
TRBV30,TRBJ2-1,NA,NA,TGTGCCTGGAGTGTGGCCAGCAGCTCCTACAATGAGCAGTTCTTC,CAWSVASSSYNEQFF
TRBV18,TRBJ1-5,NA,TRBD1,TGTGCCAGCTCACCTTTTCCGACAGGGAATCAGCCCCAGCATTTT,CASSPFPTGNQPQHF
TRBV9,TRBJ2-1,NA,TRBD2,TGTGCCAGCAGCGTGACCACGGGACTAGCGGGAGAGGGGGGTTACAATGAGCAGTTCTTC,CASSVTTGLAGEGGYNEQFF
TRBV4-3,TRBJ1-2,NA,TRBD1,TGCGCCAGCGGGTGGCAGGGGGCTTGGGGCTACACCTTC,CASGWQGAWGYTF
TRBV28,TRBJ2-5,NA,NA,TGTGCCAGCACCGGAACGGTCCAAGAGACCCAGTACTTC,CASTGTVQETQYF
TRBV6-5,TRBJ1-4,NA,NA,TGTGCCAGCAGTTACTTTGTGGGGGATGAAAAACTGTTTTTT,CASSYFVGDEKLFF
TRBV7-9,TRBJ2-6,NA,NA,TGTGCCAGCAGCTCGGGGACCTCTGGGGCCAACGTCCTGACTTTC,CASSSGTSGANVLTF
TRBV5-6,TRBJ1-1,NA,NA,TGTGCCAGCAGCTTGGGGGCGCAAGTCCCTGAAGCTTTCTTT,CASSLGAQVPEAFF
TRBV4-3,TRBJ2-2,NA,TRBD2,TGCGCCAGCAGCCATTCTAGCGGGAGTTACACCGGGGAGCTGTTTTTT,CASSHSSGSYTGELFF
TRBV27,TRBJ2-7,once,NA,TGTGCCAGCAGTTTATTCTTGGGGACACCACACGAGCAGTACTTC,CASSLFLGTPHEQYF
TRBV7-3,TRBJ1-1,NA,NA,TGTGCCAGCAGCTTAACCGGTCAGGGTGCGACTGAAGCTTTCTTT,CASSLTGQGATEAFF
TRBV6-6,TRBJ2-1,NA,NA,TGTGCCAGCAGTTACATGGGGCCCGAGCAGTTCTTC,CASSYMGPEQFF
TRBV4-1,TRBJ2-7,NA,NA,TGCGCCAGCAGCCAAGATTCCGGGACTTATTACGAGCAGTACTTC,CASSQDSGTYYEQYF
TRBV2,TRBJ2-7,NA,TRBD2,TGTGCCAGCAGTAATAGCGGGAGGGCCCTTCAGCTCTACGAGCAGTACTTC,CASSNSGRALQLYEQYF
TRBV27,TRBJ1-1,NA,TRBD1,TGTGCCAGCAGTCCCGTAGTTCGAACAGGGGACACTGAAGCTTTCTTT,CASSPVVRTGDTEAFF
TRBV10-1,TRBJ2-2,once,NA,TGCGCCAGCAGTGAGTCTTTGACGGGCACCGGGGAGCTGTTTTTT,CASSESLTGTGELFF
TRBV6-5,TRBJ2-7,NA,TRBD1,TGTGCCAGCAGTCCAATCGGGACAGGGACCTACGAGCAGTACTTC,CASSPIGTGTYEQYF
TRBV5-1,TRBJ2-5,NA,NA,TGCGCCAGCAGCTTGGAGGGGGGACAAGAGACCCAGTACTTC,CASSLEGGQETQYF
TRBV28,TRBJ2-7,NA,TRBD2,TGTGCCAGCAGTTTATCTGCCGGGAGGGCCCTCTACGAGCAGTACTTC,CASSLSAGRALYEQYF
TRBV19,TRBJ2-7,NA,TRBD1,TGTGCCAGTAGAGCCTTGGGACAGGGCGCCTACGAGCAGTACTTC,CASRALGQGAYEQYF
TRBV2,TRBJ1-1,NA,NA,TGTGCCAGCAGTGAAGGGGGGTATGAAGCTTTCTTT,CASSEGGYEAFF